A selection of T cell receptor beta chains follows, all from one sample in a study of T cells in localized non-small cell lung cancer. The protocol was immunoSEQ multiplex PCR, while the TCRdb copy is restricted to in-frame clones and leaves out a portion. The table shows tens of thousands of clones, with 90% occurring only once. Sequenced here: peripheral blood, sampled before any cancer treatment. These receptor sequences come from a woman aged 40-75 years with stage I lung adenocarcinoma. Each CDR3 is given with its conserved first and last residue. The D gene is left open where the match is weak. Some rows have no size entry. The others give once, few or many, or a class for an expanded clone.

TRBV29-1	TRBD1	TRBJ1-1	few	TGCAGCGGGGCACAGGGGACCAACACTGAAGCTTTCTTT	CSGAQGTNTEAFF
TRBV2	TRBD2	TRBJ2-3	-	TGTGCCAGCAGCCCCGGGACTAGCAGCACAGATACGCAGTATTTT	CASSPGTSSTDTQYF
TRBV6-5	-	TRBJ2-1	once	TGTGCCAGCAGTTGGGGACGGAAATACAATGAGCAGTTCTTC	CASSWGRKYNEQFF
TRBV15	-	TRBJ1-3	once	TGTGCCACCAGCAGAGAATCCAACTCTGGAAACACCATATATTTT	CATSRESNSGNTIYF
TRBV18	-	TRBJ1-1	once	TGTGCCAGCTCAGCAGACAGACCTCCTGAAGCTTTCTTT	CASSADRPPEAFF
TRBV27	TRBD2	TRBJ2-2	-	TGTGCCAGCAGTTTAACCGGGAGGGCCTGGGCCACCGGGGAGCTGTTTTTT	CASSLTGRAWATGELFF
TRBV9	-	TRBJ2-3	once	TGTGCCAGCAGCGTAGGAGGGAGCGGTACAGATACGCAGTATTTT	CASSVGGSGTDTQYF
TRBV28	-	TRBJ2-1	-	TGTGCCAGCAGTTTCCAAGGTATCTATGAGCAGTTCTTC	CASSFQGIYEQFF
TRBV18	TRBD1	TRBJ2-2	-	TGTGCCAGCTCACCACCGGGACAGGGGAACACCGGGGAGCTGTTTTTT	CASSPPGQGNTGELFF
TRBV7-9	-	TRBJ2-1	-	TGTGCCAGCAGCTTATTATTCAAACAACGACCCCTTCTGTTCTTC	CASSLLFKQRPLLFF
TRBV12-5	-	TRBJ2-5	-	TGTGCTAGTGCCTTGGGGGACCTAGGGGGAGGCGGCCAAGAGACCCAGTACTTC	CASALGDLGGGGQETQYF
TRBV7-8	TRBD1	TRBJ2-6	-	TGTGCCAGCAGCTTAGCCCGACAGGGCATAATTTCTGGGGCCAACGTCCTGACTTTC	CASSLARQGIISGANVLTF
TRBV6-1	-	TRBJ1-1	-	TGTGCCAGCAGTGAGCCAGGACGCATGAACACTGAAGCTTTCTTT	CASSEPGRMNTEAFF
TRBV7-9	-	TRBJ2-3	once	TGTGCCAGCAGCTTCGAGGGAATAGGCACGCAGTATTTT	CASSFEGIGTQYF
TRBV6-5	-	TRBJ2-3	-	TGTGCCAGCAGTTACTCGGGCGCCAGCACAGATACGCAGTATTTT	CASSYSGASTDTQYF
TRBV6-5	-	TRBJ2-3	-	TGTGCCAGCAGTTACGGGGGATCGACCCGCACAGATACGCAGTATTTT	CASSYGGSTRTDTQYF
TRBV10-3	TRBD2	TRBJ2-1	-	TGTGCCATCAGTTCCCGACCCCTAGCGGAACGCAATGAGCAGTTCTTC	CAISSRPLAERNEQFF
TRBV29-1	TRBD2	TRBJ2-7	-	TGCAGCGTTGAGGGAGCGGGAGGGCTTTACGAGCAGTACTTC	CSVEGAGGLYEQYF
TRBV6-4	TRBD1	TRBJ1-1	-	TGTGCCAGCAAGCAGGGGGAGAACACTGAAGCTTTCTTT	CASKQGENTEAFF
TRBV5-1	TRBD2	TRBJ2-1	-	TGCGCCAGCAGCTTGGCCCAGCGGCAGGGAGGGAACAATGAGCAGTTCTTC	CASSLAQRQGGNNEQFF
TRBV18	TRBD2	TRBJ2-1	-	TGTGCCAGCTCACGAACCGGCACTAGCGGGAGAACCTACAATGAGCAGTTCTTC	CASSRTGTSGRTYNEQFF
TRBV7-2	-	TRBJ2-1	-	TGTGCCAGCAGCCCTGGGGGCGGGCGAGGACACAATGAGCAGTTCTTC	CASSPGGGRGHNEQFF
TRBV5-6	-	TRBJ2-3	-	TGTGCCAGCAGCTTGAGGCTACGGGCCACAGATACGCAGTATTTT	CASSLRLRATDTQYF
TRBV6-1	-	TRBJ2-6	few	TGTGCCAGCAGTGAAGGGTGGGCAGTAGCCAACGTCCTGACTTTC	CASSEGWAVANVLTF
TRBV19	-	TRBJ1-5	-	TGTGCCAGTAGTTCCTTCCAGGGTTGGGACAATCAGCCCCAGCATTTT	CASSSFQGWDNQPQHF
TRBV19	TRBD1	TRBJ1-2	-	TGTGCCAGTAGGTCCAGGGGGCTGAACTATGGCTACACCTTC	CASRSRGLNYGYTF
TRBV2	TRBD1	TRBJ1-4	large	TGTGCCAGCAGTGAGATACAGGGGGATTTCGCAACAAATGAAAAACTGTTTTTT	CASSEIQGDFATNEKLFF
TRBV9	-	TRBJ2-7	-	TGTGCCAGCAGCGTGGGCGATCCCTCAATCCACGAGCAGTACTTC	CASSVGDPSIHEQYF
TRBV5-1	TRBD1	TRBJ2-3	-	TGCGCCAGCAGCTTAGACAGGGTAGGCACAGATACGCAGTATTTT	CASSLDRVGTDTQYF
TRBV5-1	-	TRBJ2-7	-	TGCGCCAGCAGCTTGGCGCCTGGTTCCTACGAGCAGTACTTC	CASSLAPGSYEQYF
TRBV7-8	-	TRBJ1-1	-	TGTGCCAGCAGCTTAGTGGCCGGGGGCGCGAACACTGAAGCTTTCTTT	CASSLVAGGANTEAFF
TRBV28	-	TRBJ2-1	-	TGTGCCAGCAGTTTAGGAAGGGGTAGGGACAATGAGCAGTTCTTC	CASSLGRGRDNEQFF
TRBV5-1	-	TRBJ2-7	-	TGCGCCAGCAGCTTGGGGGGAACAGGGCCCGGGGACGAGCAGTACTTC	CASSLGGTGPGDEQYF